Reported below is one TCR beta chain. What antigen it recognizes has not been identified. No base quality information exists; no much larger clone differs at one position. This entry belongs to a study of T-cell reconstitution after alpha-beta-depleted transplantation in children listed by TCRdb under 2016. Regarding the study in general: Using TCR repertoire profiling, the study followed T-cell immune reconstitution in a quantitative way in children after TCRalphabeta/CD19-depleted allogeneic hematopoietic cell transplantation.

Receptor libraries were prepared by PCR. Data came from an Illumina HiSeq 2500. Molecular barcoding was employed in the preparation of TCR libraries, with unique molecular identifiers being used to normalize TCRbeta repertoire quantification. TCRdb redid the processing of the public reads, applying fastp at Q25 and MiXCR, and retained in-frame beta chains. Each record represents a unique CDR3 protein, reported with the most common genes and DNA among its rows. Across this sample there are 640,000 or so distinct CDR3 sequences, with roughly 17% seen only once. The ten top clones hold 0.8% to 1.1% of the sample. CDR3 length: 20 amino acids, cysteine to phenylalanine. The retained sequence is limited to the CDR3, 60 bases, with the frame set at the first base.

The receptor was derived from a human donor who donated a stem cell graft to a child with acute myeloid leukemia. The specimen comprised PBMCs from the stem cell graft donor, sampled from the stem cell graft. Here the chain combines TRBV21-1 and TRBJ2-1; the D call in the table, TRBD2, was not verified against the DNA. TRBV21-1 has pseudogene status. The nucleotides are TGTGCCAGCAGCAAATGTGGTGGGTTCGCTGGAGGGTTGGCGTTGAATGAGCAGTTCTTC. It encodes CASSKCGGFAGGLALNEQFF.